This record concerns one T cell receptor (beta chain) sequence. This could be a read error, since a much larger clone is one nucleotide away. The CDR3 spans 16 residues. Per the germline V gene, CDR1 is SGHAT and CDR2 is FQNNGV. Full-length variable regions came from constant-region reverse primers plus semi-nested Nested Universal Primer A PCR. TCRdb redid the calling of the 5' RACE reads with MiXCR, one entry per CDR3 protein. The repertoire holds roughly 30,000 distinct CDR3 sequences, with 25% to 30% as singletons. The sorted Tregs were CD4+CD25+CD127-/low cells. This clonotype originated in a female donor with breast cancer. The rearrangement links TRBV11-2 to TRBJ2-1; no clear D gene. The sequenced material came from tumor-infiltrating Tregs sorted from the breast tumor. DNA of the CDR3: TGTGCCAGCAGCTTATTTAAGAGAGCGTCCTACACTGAGCAGTTCTTC. Its protein is CASSLFKRASYTEQFF.